These 27 T cell receptor beta chains were all obtained from the same sample, sequenced in a study of CD8+ T cells in alopecia areata. Treatment meaning: oral pan-JAK inhibitor, 5-10 mg twice daily. After isolation, RNA underwent reverse transcription to generate cDNA as the sequencing template. TCRdb's table, derived via immunoSEQ multiplex PCR, lists solely in-frame clones and lacks some. The repertoire has 150,000 to 200,000 clones, less than 65% of them found once; the top ten carry approximately 0.93%. This material consisted of CD4+ T cells sorted from blood, taken at week 24, from a patient treated with tofacitinib. These receptors originate from a human donor with alopecia areata.

The rearrangement links TRBV15 to TRBJ1-4, with 7 bases aligning to TRBD1. This CDR3 contains 16 residues. The V segment lost 2 bases and the J segment 6 bases; nucleotides outside the gene matches: 9. Germline assignment: CDR1 LNHNV and CDR2 YYDKDF (reference sequence). In nucleotides, the CDR3 is TGTGCCACCAGCAGATCTCCGGGACAGTGGGATGAAAAACTGTTTTTT. Its translation: CATSRSPGQWDEKLFF. Complete variable domain (other parts from reference TRBV15 and TRBJ1-4): DAMVIQNPRYQVTQFGKPVTLSCSQTLNHNVMYWYQQKSSQAPKLLFHYYDKDFNNEADTPDNFQSRRPNTSFCFLDIRSPGLGDTAMYLCATSRSPGQWDEKLFFGSGTQLSVL.

The V call is TRBV30, the J call TRBJ1-6; D possibly corresponds to TRBD1 (5 bases). CDR3 length equals 16 residues. Trimming took 4 bases from V and 1 from J, leaving 14 bases between them. CDR1 GTSNPN and CDR2 SVGIG come from the germline V gene (reference sequence). CDR3 DNA sequence: TGTGCCTGGAATTTGGGGGTTGAATCCTATAATTCACCCCTCCACTTT. This gives the protein CAWNLGVESYNSPLHF.

The CDR3 DNA reads TGTGCCAGCAGCCCGGCACGGACAGCTCGGGAGCAGTTCTTC. Amino acid sequence: CASSPARTAREQFF. The chain is built from TRBV7-2 and TRBJ2-1; D may be TRBD1 (6 bases). The germline gives CDR1 SGHTA, CDR2 FQGNSA. The CDR3 has 14 amino acids. V lost 5 bases and J lost 10, with 18 bases in between.

V is TRBV30 and J is TRBJ2-1; the D is unclear. The CDR3 length is 14 residues. Germline CDR1 and CDR2: GTSNPN and SVGIG (reference sequence). The V end was cut by 3 bases, the J end by 10 bases, with 19 bases between. The CDR3 nucleotides read TGTGCCTGGAGCGGTGACTCCAACGTTTGGGAGCAGTTCTTC. It codes for CAWSGDSNVWEQFF.

This chain joins TRBV5-1 and TRBJ2-7, with 9 bases fitting TRBD1. Per germline, CDR1 SGHRS and CDR2 YFSETQ. The trim removed 5 bases at V and 3 bases at J, leaving 9 bases unmatched. The CDR3 is 15 amino acids. CDR3 nucleotide sequence: TGCGCCAGCAGTACACAGGGGGCAGGTCTCTACGAGCAGTACTTC. Residues: CASSTQGAGLYEQYF.

The gene calls are TRBV30 and TRBJ1-6, with TRBD1 as a possible D gene (5 bases). There are 13 residues in the CDR3. Trimming took off 2 bases at V and 7 bases at J, with 9 bases between the two ends. The V gene's germline CDR1 is GTSNPN and CDR2 SVGIG (reference sequence). CDR3 DNA sequence: TGTGCCTGGAGTTTTCAGGGAAATTCACCCCTCCACTTT. This codes for CAWSFQGNSPLHF. Drawing the rest from reference TRBV30 and TRBJ1-6, the complete variable domain is SQTIHQWPATLVQPVGSPLSLECTVEGTSNPNLYWYRQAAGRGLQLLFYSVGIGQISSEVPQNLSASRPQDRQFILSSKKLLLSDSGFYLCAWSFQGNSPLHFGNGTRLTVT.

J is TRBJ2-1 and V is TRBV5-6, with D unclear. Germline V gene lookup returns CDR1 SGHDT and CDR2 YYEEEE. Deletions cut 5 bases from V and 0 bases from J, with 9 bases between. The CDR3 extends over 14 amino acids. The CDR3 sequence: CASSPANSYNEQFF. DNA for the CDR3: TGTGCCAGCAGTCCCGCCAACTCCTACAATGAGCAGTTCTTC.

The chain links TRBV5-6 to TRBJ1-5, with D hard to call. V lost 3 bases, J lost 3 bases, and 7 bases lay in between. Germline loops: CDR1 SGHDT, CDR2 YYEEEE. The CDR3 length is 13 residues. CDR3 sequence reads: CASSWWSNQPQHF. DNA for the CDR3: TGTGCCAGCAGCTGGTGGTCCAATCAGCCCCAGCATTTT.

This chain connects TRBV5-1 to TRBJ1-1; D gene unclear. The germline V gene encodes CDR1 SGHRS and CDR2 YFSETQ. The CDR3 contains 14 residues. V gave up 4 bases and J gave up 1 base, with 11 bases separating them. CDR3 DNA sequence: TGCGCCAGCAGCCCCGCGGCGGGGAACACTGAAGCTTTCTTT. As protein: CASSPAAGNTEAFF.

The chain is built from TRBV20-1 and TRBJ2-3; no firm D call. Germline V gives CDR1 DFQATT, CDR2 SNEGSKA (reference sequence). Trimming cost V 6 bases and J 8 bases, with 12 bases left between them. The CDR3 covers 11 residues. CDR3 DNA sequence: TGCAGTGCCGGCAGACCCCCTACGCAGTATTTT. Encoded protein: CSAGRPPTQYF.

The rearrangement joins TRBV7-2 to TRBJ2-1; 9 bases align to TRBD2. This CDR3 contains 15 residues. Germline V lookup: CDR1 SGHTA, CDR2 FQGNSA. J was trimmed by 7 bases and V by 2 bases; bases with no gene match: 6. The CDR3 DNA sequence: TGTGCCAGCAGCTTATTAGTAGCGGGGGAGAATGAGCAGTTCTTC. It encodes CASSLLVAGENEQFF.

The chain links TRBV29-1 to TRBJ2-7, with a possible D match to TRBD2 (5 bases). The CDR3 spans 12 residues. V lost 7 bases to trimming and J lost 1 base, with 11 bases between them. CDR1 SQVTM and CDR2 ANQGSEA come from the germline V gene. The CDR3 DNA reads TGCAGCGCACTAAGGGAGTCCTACGAGCAGTACTTC. It codes for CSALRESYEQYF.

The rearrangement links TRBV7-2 to TRBJ2-2; 7 nucleotides agree with TRBD1. Germline V gene data show CDR1 as SGHTA and CDR2 as FQGNSA. V was clipped by 5 bases and J by 3 bases; unmatched bases: 6. The CDR3 covers 15 residues. The CDR3, as DNA: TGTGCCAGCAGCCAAGGGACAGCTGACACCGGGGAGCTGTTTTTT. Protein sequence: CASSQGTADTGELFF. The full variable domain, its missing parts supplied by reference TRBV7-2 and TRBJ2-2, is GAGVSQSPSNKVTEKGKDVELRCDPISGHTALYWYRQSLGQGLEFLIYFQGNSAPDKSGLPSDRFSAERTGGSVSTLTIQRTQQEDSAVYLCASSQGTADTGELFFGEGSRLTVL.

The rearrangement uses TRBV4-3 and TRBJ2-1; either TRBD1 or TRBD2 may fit D (6 bases each). From germline, CDR1 is LGHNA and CDR2 YSLEER. Trimming stripped 3 bases from V and 8 bases from J, with 11 bases between. The CDR3 covers 13 residues. In nucleotides, the CDR3 is TGCGCCAGCAGCCACCGGAGGGGGGATGAGCAGTTCTTC. It yields the protein CASSHRRGDEQFF.

This clone was picked up one time. The chain employs TRBV6-5 and TRBJ2-3, with D maybe TRBD1 (6 bases). The germline gives CDR1 MNHEY, CDR2 SVGAGI. This CDR3 has 15 amino acids. The germline V and J ends were trimmed by 4 bases and 3 bases, with 14 bases remaining between them. CDR3 DNA: TGTGCCAGCAGTTTACAGGGTGCCCGGACAGATACGCAGTATTTT. This sequence encodes CASSLQGARTDTQYF.

This chain uses TRBV2 with TRBJ2-7; D perhaps matches TRBD2 (5 bases). Germline values: CDR1 SNHLY, CDR2 FYNNEI. V was cut by 6 bases and J by 3 bases, with 9 bases left in between. CDR3 size: 12 residues. CDR3 in DNA: TGTGCCAGCAGGAGAGGGATCTACGAGCAGTACTTC. Its protein product is CASRRGIYEQYF.

The gene calls are TRBV5-1 and TRBJ2-1; 7 nucleotides match TRBD1. There are 14 residues in the CDR3. Unmatched junction bases numbered 4, after V lost 0 bases and J lost 7 bases. CDR1 SGHRS and CDR2 YFSETQ come from the germline V gene. CDR3 residues: CASSLGQGRNEQFF. The DNA of the CDR3 is TGCGCCAGCAGCTTGGGACAGGGTAGAAATGAGCAGTTCTTC.

The chain uses TRBV15 and TRBJ1-2; D uncertain. Trimming left V 0 bases short and J 4 bases short, with 9 bases between. The length of the CDR3 is 14 residues. Germline assignment: CDR1 LNHNV and CDR2 YYDKDF (reference sequence). The CDR3 loop reads CATSRDLVTYGYTF. In DNA, the CDR3 is TGTGCCACCAGCAGAGATCTAGTGACCTATGGCTACACCTTC. The full variable domain, rest sourced from reference TRBV15 and TRBJ1-2, is DAMVIQNPRYQVTQFGKPVTLSCSQTLNHNVMYWYQQKSSQAPKLLFHYYDKDFNNEADTPDNFQSRRPNTSFCFLDIRSPGLGDTAMYLCATSRDLVTYGYTFGSGTRLTVV.

V gene TRBV2 combines with J gene TRBJ2-7; either TRBD1 or TRBD2 may fit D (6 bases each). Germline V gene sequence: CDR1 SNHLY, CDR2 FYNNEI. The V end was cut by 8 bases, the J end by 4 bases, with 18 bases between. This CDR3 has 14 residues. DNA of the CDR3: TGTGCCAGCCAGTCCGGGGGACAAGCTTACGAGCAGTACTTC. It is translated as CASQSGGQAYEQYF.

This clone was found a few times. The V gene is TRBV5-6, the J gene TRBJ2-3; D call uncertain. Looked up from germline, CDR1 is SGHDT and CDR2 is YYEEEE. V shed 4 bases and J shed 3 bases, with 3 bases lying between them. This CDR3 spans 11 amino acids. The CDR3 here is CASSKTDTQYF. DNA of the CDR3: TGTGCCAGCAGCAAAACAGATACGCAGTATTTT.

In its sample, this clone was seen once. This rearrangement joins TRBV15 to TRBJ2-1; 10 bases line up with TRBD2. Trimming at V came to 1 base and at J to 8 bases, leaving 11 bases not matched to a gene. The CDR3 length is 17 residues. In germline, CDR1 is LNHNV, CDR2 YYDKDF (reference sequence). CDR3: CATSRGVIAGGGDEQFF. CDR3 DNA sequence: TGTGCCACCAGCAGAGGGGTGATAGCGGGGGGAGGGGATGAGCAGTTCTTC.

The gene calls are TRBV15 and TRBJ1-2; D is ambiguous. V shed 3 bases and J shed 5 bases, with 10 bases lying between them. The CDR3 extends over 13 amino acids. Germline CDR1 reads LNHNV; CDR2 reads YYDKDF (reference sequence). CDR3 bases: TGTGCCACCAGCAGCCGCCCTTCATATGGCTACACCTTC. Residues: CATSSRPSYGYTF.

This chain connects TRBV7-2 to TRBJ2-7, with a tentative D call TRBD2 (5 bases). Germline lookup yields CDR1 SGHTA and CDR2 FQGNSA. Trimming cost V 0 bases and J 2 bases, with 11 bases left between them. The length of the CDR3 is 15 residues. CDR3: CASSLAPLAPYEQYF. Here the CDR3 DNA reads TGTGCCAGCAGCTTAGCCCCGCTAGCCCCCTACGAGCAGTACTTC.

V is TRBV27 and J is TRBJ2-7, with a tentative D call TRBD1 (6 bases). The CDR3 contains 14 residues. Looked up from germline, CDR1 is MNHEY and CDR2 is SMNVEV (reference sequence). V lost 3 bases and J 4 bases, leaving 13 bases between the germline ends. In DNA, the CDR3 is TGTGCCAGCAGTTTTCAGGGGCGAAGGTACGAGCAGTACTTC. This translates into CASSFQGRRYEQYF.

The rearrangement uses TRBV7-2 and TRBJ2-5; D gene ambiguous. Trimming took 2 bases from V and 0 from J, leaving 10 bases between them. The V gene's germline CDR1 is SGHTA and CDR2 FQGNSA. This CDR3 region has 15 residues. CDR3 loop: CASSLTTSYQETQYF. CDR3 in DNA: TGTGCCAGCAGCTTAACTACCTCGTACCAAGAGACCCAGTACTTC. Filled out from reference TRBV7-2 and TRBJ2-5, the complete variable domain reads GAGVSQSPSNKVTEKGKDVELRCDPISGHTALYWYRQSLGQGLEFLIYFQGNSAPDKSGLPSDRFSAERTGGSVSTLTIQRTQQEDSAVYLCASSLTTSYQETQYFGPGTRLLVL.

V and J are TRBV7-2 and TRBJ1-2; D might be TRBD1 (5 bases). The CDR3 runs to 14 residues. Germline-derived CDR1 and CDR2 are SGHTA and FQGNSA. V lost 7 bases, J lost 3 bases, and 15 bases lay in between. The CDR3 spells CASTMGGRDYGYTF. In nucleotides, the CDR3 is TGTGCCAGCACCATGGGGGGGAGGGACTATGGCTACACCTTC.

V is TRBV4-1 and J is TRBJ2-6; D unclear. CDR1 and CDR2 from the germline V gene are MGHRA and YSYEKL. CDR3 length equals 14 residues. Trimming took off 0 bases at V and 2 bases at J, with 2 bases between the two ends. The DNA for the CDR3 is TGCGCCAGCAGCCAAGAGACTGGGGCCAACGTCCTGACTTTC. This encodes CASSQETGANVLTF.